What follows describes a single T cell receptor beta chain. Its cognate antigen is unknown. Germline lookup yields CDR1 LGHNT and CDR2 FRNRAP. V was clipped by 2 bases and J by 8 bases; unmatched bases: 6. The CDR3 is made up of 15 amino acids. This entry is derived from a study of blood T cells in healthy people across ages. Whole-study results and caveats: One million T cells yielded diversity estimates that were considered underestimates. More naive CD4+ cells and higher diversity were found in long-lived than in aged donors.

Through a sample-barcoded 5' primer and a J-beta primer mix, a second PCR was run for roughly 6 to 11 cycles. Using its own MiXCR run on the 5' RACE reads, TCRdb lists one record per CDR3 protein. The sample consists of around 1,000,000 distinct CDR3 sequences, about 25% of them appearing once. This sample was shared with a second study, whose subject was T cells of mothers and their children.

The rearrangement joins TRBV12-5 to TRBJ1-6, with 7 positions matching TRBD1. The specimen was blood. The source of this sequence is a girl aged 2-10 years in good health. The DNA of the CDR3 is TGTGCTAGTGGTTTGTCTCAGGGGGTTGATTCACCCCTCCACTTT. Amino acids: CASGLSQGVDSPLHF.